The clone carrying this TCR beta chain has at least ten counts. No antigen is known for it. This sample is part of a study of CD8 T cells in ankylosing spondylitis. Whole-study results and caveats: It appeared that ankylosing spondylitis blood was characterized by a TCR beta motif of roughly 8 highly homologous variants. Reportedly, matched ankylosing spondylitis synovial fluid was significantly enriched for disease-linked clones.

Preparation of TCR beta libraries was done by quantitative 5'-RACE with molecular barcodes. MiXCR, applied by TCRdb to the 5' RACE reads, yields one record per CDR3 protein. Of about 500,000 distinct CDR3 sequences detected, about 5.4% appear once; the ten largest clones hold approximately 4%. Trimming took 2 bases from V and 4 from J, leaving 8 bases between them. CDR3 size: 13 residues. Per the germline V gene, CDR1 is SEHNR and CDR2 is FQNEAQ (reference sequence). The sample comprised blood, either unsorted or a sorted T cell fraction (not recorded which). V and J are TRBV7-9 and TRBJ2-5; D unresolved. The sequence was collected from a male donor with ankylosing spondylitis. The DNA of the CDR3 is TGTGCCAGCAGCTTAAACGGACCAGAGACCCAGTACTTC. Its protein is CASSLNGPETQYF.